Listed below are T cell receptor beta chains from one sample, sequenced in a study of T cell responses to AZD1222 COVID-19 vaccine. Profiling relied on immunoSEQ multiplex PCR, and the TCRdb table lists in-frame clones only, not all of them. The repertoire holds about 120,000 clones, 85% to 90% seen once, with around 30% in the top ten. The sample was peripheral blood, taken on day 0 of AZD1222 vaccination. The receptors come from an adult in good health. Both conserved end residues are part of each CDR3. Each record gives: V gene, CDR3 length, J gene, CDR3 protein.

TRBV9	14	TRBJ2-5	CASSVAGVKETQYF
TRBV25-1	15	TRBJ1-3	CASSAAGFSGNTIYF
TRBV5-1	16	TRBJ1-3	CASSPSSVSSGNTIYF
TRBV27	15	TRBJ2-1	CASSFRSGRATEQFF
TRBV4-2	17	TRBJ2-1	CASSQDAGQGIYNEQFF
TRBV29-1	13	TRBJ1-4	CSVVQGGNEKLFF
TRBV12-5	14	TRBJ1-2	CASGNDRVGGGYTF
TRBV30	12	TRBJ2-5	CAWSVGGETQYF
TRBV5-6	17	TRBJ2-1	CASSWGLADPSYNEQFF
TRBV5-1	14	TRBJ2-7	CASSPRGVSYEQYF
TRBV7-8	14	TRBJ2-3	CASSGDSRTDTQYF
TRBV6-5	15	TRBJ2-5	CASSPTTSFQETQYF
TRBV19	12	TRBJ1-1	CASSGQYTEAFF
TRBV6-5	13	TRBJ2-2	CASRPQADGELFF
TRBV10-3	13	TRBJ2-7	CAISDSDRAGEYF
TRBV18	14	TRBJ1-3	CASSPTGYGNTIYF
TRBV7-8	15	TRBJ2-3	CASSFLAGLGDTQYF
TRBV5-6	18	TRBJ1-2	CASSPPLTRQDLRYGYTF
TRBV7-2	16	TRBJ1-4	CASSLARGRMSEKLFF
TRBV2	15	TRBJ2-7	CASAIAGGPSYEQYF
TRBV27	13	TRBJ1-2	CASSLREDYGYTF
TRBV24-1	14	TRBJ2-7	CATSDPLFPYEQYF
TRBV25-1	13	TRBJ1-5	CASSEGRNQPQHF
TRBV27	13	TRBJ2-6	CATGAAGANVLTF
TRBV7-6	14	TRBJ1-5	CASSLGPTQQPQHF
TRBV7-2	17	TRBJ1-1	CASKNPDRGGRNTEAFF
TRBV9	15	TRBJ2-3	CASSVGGRATDTQYF
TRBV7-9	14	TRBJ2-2	CASRALDYTGELFF
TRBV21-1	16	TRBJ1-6	CASSTPQTGGNSPLHF
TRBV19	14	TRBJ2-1	CASSQGARNNEQFF
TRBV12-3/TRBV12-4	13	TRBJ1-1	CASIARVGSEAFF